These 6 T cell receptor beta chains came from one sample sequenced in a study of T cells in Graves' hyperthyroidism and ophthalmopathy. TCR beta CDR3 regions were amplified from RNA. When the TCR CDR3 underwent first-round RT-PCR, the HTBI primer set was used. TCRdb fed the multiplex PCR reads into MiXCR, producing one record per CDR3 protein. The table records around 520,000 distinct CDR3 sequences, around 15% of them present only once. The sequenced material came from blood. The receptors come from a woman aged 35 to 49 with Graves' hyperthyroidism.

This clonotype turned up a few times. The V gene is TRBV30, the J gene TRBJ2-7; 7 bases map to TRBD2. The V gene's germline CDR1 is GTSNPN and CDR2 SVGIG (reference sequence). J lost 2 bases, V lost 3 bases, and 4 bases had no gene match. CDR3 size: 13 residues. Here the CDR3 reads CAWSQGGPYEQYF. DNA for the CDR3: TGTGCCTGGAGCCAGGGAGGGCCCTACGAGCAGTACTTC.

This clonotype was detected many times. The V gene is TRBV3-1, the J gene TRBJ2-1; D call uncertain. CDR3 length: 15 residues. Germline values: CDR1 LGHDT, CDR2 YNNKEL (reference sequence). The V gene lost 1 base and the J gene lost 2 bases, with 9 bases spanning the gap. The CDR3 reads CASSQGNFPYNEQFF. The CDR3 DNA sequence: TGTGCCAGCAGCCAAGGGAACTTTCCCTACAATGAGCAGTTCTTC.

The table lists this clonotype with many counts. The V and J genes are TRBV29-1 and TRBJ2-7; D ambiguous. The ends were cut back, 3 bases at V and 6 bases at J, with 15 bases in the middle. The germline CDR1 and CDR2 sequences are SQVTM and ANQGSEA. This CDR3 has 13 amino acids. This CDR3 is CSVEAPSLREQYF. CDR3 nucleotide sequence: TGCAGCGTTGAGGCCCCTAGTTTACGCGAGCAGTACTTC.

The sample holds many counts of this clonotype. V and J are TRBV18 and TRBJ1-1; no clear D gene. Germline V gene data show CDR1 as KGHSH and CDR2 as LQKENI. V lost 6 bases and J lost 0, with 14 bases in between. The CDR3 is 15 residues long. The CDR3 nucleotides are TGTGCCAGCTCGCTTTATGGATCAGTGAACACTGAAGCTTTCTTT. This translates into CASSLYGSVNTEAFF. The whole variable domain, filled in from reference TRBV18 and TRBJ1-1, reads NAGVMQNPRHLVRRRGQEARLRCSPMKGHSHVYWYRQLPEEGLKFMVYLQKENIIDESGMPKERFSAEFPKEGPSILRIQQVVRGDSAAYFCASSLYGSVNTEAFFGQGTRLTVV.

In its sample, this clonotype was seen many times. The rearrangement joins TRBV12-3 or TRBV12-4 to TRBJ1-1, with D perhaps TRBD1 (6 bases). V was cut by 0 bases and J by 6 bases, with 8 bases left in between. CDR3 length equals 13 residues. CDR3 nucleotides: TGTGCCAGCAGTTTAGCCACAGGGTCTGAAGCTTTCTTT. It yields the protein CASSLATGSEAFF.

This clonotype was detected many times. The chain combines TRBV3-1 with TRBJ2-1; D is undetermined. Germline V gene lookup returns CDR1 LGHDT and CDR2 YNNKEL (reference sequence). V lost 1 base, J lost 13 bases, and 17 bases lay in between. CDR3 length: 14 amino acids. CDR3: CASSQASTETHQFF. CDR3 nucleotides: TGTGCCAGCAGCCAAGCCTCCACCGAGACCCATCAGTTCTTC.